This T cell receptor beta chain derives from a study of T cell repertoires in cytomegalovirus infection. Study findings and constraints: Predominance within the ex vivo response was attributable to HLA-C-restricted CMV-specific TCR beta clonotypes. Cumulative public TCR beta family frequency identified carriers of CMV plus the relevant HLA.

TCRdb re-called the reads with MiXCR, one entry per CDR3 protein. The top ten hold 2.5% of the sample, which has hundreds of thousands of distinct CDR3 sequences, around 9.6% seen once. This clonotype occurred many times. Its specificity is not known. V shed 5 bases and J 6 bases; nucleotides not matched to a gene: 6. Germline V gives CDR1 KGHSH, CDR2 LQKENI. The CDR3 extends over 13 amino acids. The clonotype originates from a human donor in good health (CMV status not recorded). Some clones in this sample may be carry-over from other donors' samples. The chain uses TRBV18 and TRBJ1-2, with 7 bases matching TRBD1. Sequenced input: PBMCs. CDR3 region: CASSSNRGDGYTF. DNA of the CDR3: TGTGCCAGCTCATCAAACAGGGGCGATGGCTACACCTTC.